This T cell receptor (beta chain) is from a study of cytomegalovirus exposure and HLA in healthy donors. The study ran its PCR with 60 Vbeta and 13 Jbeta primers. The protocol was immunoSEQ multiplex PCR, while the TCRdb copy is restricted to in-frame clones and leaves out a portion. In the table there are about 150,000 clones, roughly three quarters of which are singletons. This clone was counted once. Sequenced input: PBMCs. The clonotype comes from a man aged 30 to 39 in good health and CMV-seropositive.

The CDR3 reads CASSPRDSQETQYF. The DNA of the CDR3 is TGTGCCAGCTCACCCCGGGACTCTCAAGAGACCCAGTACTTC. This chain links TRBV18 with TRBJ2-5; D might be TRBD2 (6 bases). CDR3 length: 14 residues. Trimming took 3 bases from V and 2 from J, leaving 10 bases between them. Germline V lookup: CDR1 KGHSH, CDR2 LQKENI.